Below are 17 T cell receptor beta chains sequenced from a single sample in a study of T cell changes during pregnancy in multiple sclerosis. Repertoires were generated with immunoSEQ multiplex PCR, while TCRdb's copy carries only in-frame clones and drops some. The table has 60,000 to 75,000 clones, over 85% seen once; the top ten hold around 3%. The sequences come from CD8+ T cells from peripheral blood mononuclear cells, collected in the second trimester of pregnancy. The receptors stem from a female donor with multiple sclerosis, enrolled in a pregnancy study.

This chain connects TRBV28 to TRBJ2-3, with 8 nucleotides matching TRBD2. Germline CDR1 MDHEN, CDR2 SYDVKM. The CDR3 runs to 14 residues. The V segment lost 7 bases and the J segment 4 bases; nucleotides outside the gene matches: 7. The CDR3: CASISPGGADTQYF. CDR3 bases: TGTGCCAGCATTTCCCCGGGAGGGGCAGATACGCAGTATTTT.

J is TRBJ1-3 and V is TRBV5-1; TRBD1 is a possible D gene (5 bases). CDR3 size: 15 residues. Germline loops: CDR1 SGHRS, CDR2 YFSETQ. Trimming stripped 0 bases from V and 2 bases from J, with 9 bases between. CDR3 in amino acids: CASSLDPGTGNTIYF. The CDR3 nucleotides are TGCGCCAGCAGCTTGGATCCAGGGACTGGAAACACCATATATTTT.

The rearrangement links TRBV6-6 to TRBJ2-2; TRBD1 might be the D (6 bases). Trimming pared 3 bases from V and 3 bases from J, leaving 11 bases between. This CDR3 has 15 residues. Germline assignment: CDR1 MNHNY and CDR2 SVGAGI (reference sequence). In DNA form, the CDR3 reads TGTGCCAGCAGTTATCGAGGACAGCACACCGGGGAGCTGTTTTTT. This codes for CASSYRGQHTGELFF.

This clone has a single count. The chain has TRBV2 and TRBJ1-5; no firm D call. V lost 5 bases, J lost 0 bases, and 11 bases lay in between. Germline CDR1 is SNHLY and CDR2 is FYNNEI. This CDR3 has 15 residues. CDR3 amino acids: CASSSPGYSNQPQHF. The DNA of the CDR3 is TGTGCCAGCAGTTCTCCGGGTTATAGCAATCAGCCCCAGCATTTT.

This rearrangement joins TRBV28 to TRBJ1-5, with TRBD1 as a possible D gene (5 bases). The length of the CDR3 is 15 residues. Trimming stripped 6 bases from V and 3 bases from J, with 15 bases between. The germline CDR1 and CDR2 sequences are MDHEN and SYDVKM. CDR3 bases: TGTGCCAGCAGAAATGGGGCCGGTTACAATCAGCCCCAGCATTTT. Translating gives CASRNGAGYNQPQHF.

V and J are TRBV28 and TRBJ2-2; a possible D gene is TRBD1 (6 bases). From germline, CDR1 is MDHEN and CDR2 SYDVKM. The CDR3 covers 14 residues. V was cut by 5 bases and J by 7 bases, with 14 bases left in between. DNA for the CDR3: TGTGCCAGCAGTCCGCAAACAGGGAACGGGGAGCTGTTTTTT. Translated: CASSPQTGNGELFF.

The V gene is TRBV7-9, the J gene TRBJ2-1; TRBD2 aligns across 11 bases. CDR1 is SEHNR, CDR2 FQNEAQ, per germline (reference sequence). This CDR3 is 16 amino acids long. The J segment lost 7 bases and the V segment lost 4 bases, leaving 9 bases of the junction unmatched. For the CDR3, the DNA is TGTGCCAGCAGCTCCCGTAGCGGGAGGGGCCGGAATGAGCAGTTCTTC. This translates into CASSSRSGRGRNEQFF.

Points on this clone: A much larger clone differs by one base, so this may be a read error. The chain links TRBV7-8 to TRBJ2-3; 11 bases map to TRBD2. Trimming at V came to 2 bases and at J to 4 bases, leaving 2 bases not matched to a gene. Looked up from germline, CDR1 is SGHVS and CDR2 is FQNEAQ. This CDR3 comprises 15 residues. CDR3 residues: CASSLLAGGPDTQYF. The DNA for the CDR3 is TGTGCCAGCAGCTTACTAGCGGGAGGCCCAGATACGCAGTATTTT.

The rearrangement uses TRBV5-4 and TRBJ2-7; D might be TRBD2 (6 bases). This CDR3 comprises 15 residues. The germline V gene has CDR1 SGHNT and CDR2 YYREEE (reference sequence). V was pared by 2 bases and J by 0 bases, with 12 bases between. The CDR3 loop reads CASSFPREPSYEQYF. The CDR3 DNA reads TGTGCCAGCAGCTTCCCTCGGGAGCCCTCCTACGAGCAGTACTTC.

The rearrangement links TRBV5-6 to TRBJ2-1; D gene ambiguous. Per germline, CDR1 SGHDT and CDR2 YYEEEE. V lost 5 bases to trimming and J lost 6 bases, with 18 bases between them. The CDR3 runs 15 residues. This CDR3 reads CASRSPSDVLNEQFF. The CDR3 region has the DNA TGTGCCAGCAGGAGCCCCAGCGACGTCCTCAATGAGCAGTTCTTC.

V gene TRBV15 combines with J gene TRBJ2-7, with TRBD1 identical over 12 bases. After removal of 9 bases from V and 7 bases from J, the junction contained 7 bases not matched to a gene. This CDR3 contains 13 residues. Looked up from germline, CDR1 is LNHNV and CDR2 is YYDKDF (reference sequence). This CDR3 reads CATRDRGRGEQYF. The CDR3 DNA follows: TGTGCCACGCGGGACAGGGGGCGGGGAGAGCAGTACTTC.

This chain links TRBV25-1 with TRBJ2-7; D remains unclear. V was clipped by 4 bases and J by 1 base, with 2 bases between them. CDR3 length: 11 residues. CDR1 and CDR2 (germline): MGHDK, SYGVNS. The CDR3 here is CASSASYEQYF. CDR3 DNA sequence: TGTGCCAGCAGTGCTTCCTACGAGCAGTACTTC.

Note on this clone: Other nucleotide sequences in the sample specify the same CDR3. This chain's CDR3 is CASSVQGANYGYTF. The CDR3 nucleotides are TGTGCCAGCAGCGTACAGGGGGCTAACTATGGCTACACCTTC. V is TRBV9 and J is TRBJ1-2, with 7 bases that match TRBD1. Germline-derived CDR1 and CDR2 are SGDLS and YYNGEE. This CDR3 has 14 residues. The V gene end was trimmed by 1 base and the J gene end by 0 bases; junction bases not matched to a gene: 0.

The V and J genes are TRBV15 and TRBJ2-1; TRBD2 is a possible D gene (6 bases). Trimming pared 5 bases from V and 0 bases from J, leaving 11 bases between. The germline V gene encodes CDR1 LNHNV and CDR2 YYDKDF (reference sequence). CDR3 length: 15 amino acids. The CDR3 here is CATSFSGSSYNEQFF. CDR3 sequence (DNA): TGTGCCACCAGCTTTAGCGGATCCTCCTACAATGAGCAGTTCTTC.

The chain employs TRBV4-2 and TRBJ2-7; 10 bases are a match to TRBD1. Unmatched junction bases numbered 1, after V lost 4 bases and J lost 4 bases. The germline gives CDR1 LGHNA, CDR2 YNFKEQ. The CDR3 runs 13 residues. The CDR3 sequence is CASSLDRGYEQYF. The CDR3 region has the DNA TGTGCCAGCAGCCTGGACAGGGGGTACGAGCAGTACTTC.

The genes are TRBV5-1 and TRBJ1-4, with unresolved D. The germline CDR1 and CDR2 sequences are SGHRS and YFSETQ. The CDR3 sequence is 15 residues long. Trimming cost V 4 bases and J 1 base, with 11 bases left between them. For the CDR3, the DNA is TGCGCCAGCAGCCTCTCGGGGAGAACTAATGAAAAACTGTTTTTT. Residues: CASSLSGRTNEKLFF.

CDR3 sequence reads: CASSMGRVYGYTF. The CDR3 DNA sequence: TGTGCCAGTAGTATGGGGCGAGTCTATGGCTACACCTTC. The chain employs TRBV19 and TRBJ1-2, with a possible D match to TRBD1 (5 bases). There are 13 residues in the CDR3. Germline V gives CDR1 LNHDA, CDR2 SQIVND (reference sequence). The ends were cut back, 3 bases at V and 4 bases at J, with 9 bases in the middle.